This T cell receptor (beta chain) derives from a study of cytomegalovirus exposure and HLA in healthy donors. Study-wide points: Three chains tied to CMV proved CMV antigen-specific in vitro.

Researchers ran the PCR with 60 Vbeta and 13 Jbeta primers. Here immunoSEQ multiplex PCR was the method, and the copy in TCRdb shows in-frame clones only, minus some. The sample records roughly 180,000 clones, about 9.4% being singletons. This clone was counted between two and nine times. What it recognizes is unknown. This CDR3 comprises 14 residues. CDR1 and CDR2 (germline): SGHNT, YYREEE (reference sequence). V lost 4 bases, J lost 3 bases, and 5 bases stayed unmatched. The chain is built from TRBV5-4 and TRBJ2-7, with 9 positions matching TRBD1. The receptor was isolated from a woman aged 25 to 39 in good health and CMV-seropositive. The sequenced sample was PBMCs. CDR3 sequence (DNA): TGTGCCAGCAGCATGGGACAGGGCCACTACGAGCAGTACTTC. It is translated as CASSMGQGHYEQYF.